This T cell receptor (beta chain) was identified in a study of CD4+ T cells in melanoma. Concerning this clone itself: What it binds is not known.

Study-wide findings and caveats: In melanoma, neoantigen-specific CD4+ T cells reportedly differed in differentiation state. CD8+ T cell, macrophage and B cell function reportedly correlated with neoantigen-specific CD4+ T cells.

V was clipped by 1 base and J by 1 base, with 8 bases between them. CDR1 is SGHRS, CDR2 YFSETQ, per germline. The CDR3 has 14 amino acids. Produced via immunoSEQ multiplex PCR; TCRdb's table is partial and in-frame only. Altogether fewer than 150,000 clones are present, 80% to 95% being singletons, with the ten largest covering over 1.5%. The clonotype was recovered from a human donor with melanoma. The chain links TRBV5-1 to TRBJ1-1; no clear D. The CDR3 DNA reads TGCGCCAGCAGCTTGTTGATCGGGAACACTGAAGCTTTCTTT. The encoded protein is CASSLLIGNTEAFF.